The 23 T cell receptor beta chains given below trace back to one sample, sequenced in a study of metastatic and nonmetastatic thyroid tumors. There were no patients who had received any treatment before thyroid surgery. TCRdb recomputed clones from the PCR reads via MiXCR. The sample shows tens of thousands of clones, about an eighth of them seen only once. Sequencing was performed on blood. These receptors were collected from a female donor with papillary thyroid cancer or a benign thyroid nodule (not recorded which). Some clones in this sample may be carry-over from other donors' samples.

Concerning this clone itself: A read error may be the cause here, since a much bigger clone is one base away. This sequence joins TRBV6-5 and TRBJ2-5; 12 bases fit TRBD2. CDR1 MNHEY and CDR2 SVGAGI come from the germline V gene. J was trimmed by 4 bases and V by 2 bases; bases with no gene match: 8. The length of the CDR3 is 17 residues. This CDR3 is CASSYRLAGVVGETQYF. The DNA for the CDR3 is TGTGCCAGCAGTTACAGACTAGCGGGAGTTGTGGGAGAGACCCAGTACTTC.

This clone was recorded a few times. A much larger clone differs from this one at a single base, so this may be a read error. This chain connects TRBV3-1 to TRBJ1-5; unclear D gene. Germline V gives CDR1 LGHDT, CDR2 YNNKEL (reference sequence). CDR3 size: 14 residues. The CDR3 region is CASSAGYSNQPRHF. In DNA form, the CDR3 reads TGTGCCAGCAGCGCGGGTTATAGCAATCAGCCCCGGCATTTT.

This clone has more than one count but fewer than ten. The V gene is TRBV28, the J gene TRBJ2-7, with no clear D. Trimming shortened V by 5 bases and J by 6 bases, and 8 bases separated the two germline ends. The CDR3 is 11 amino acids. CDR1 MDHEN and CDR2 SYDVKM come from the germline V gene. CDR3 sequence: CASSTWVEQYF. For the CDR3, the DNA is TGTGCCAGCAGTACGTGGGTCGAGCAGTACTTC.

A remark on this clone: The junction shows a germline mismatch at one end, possibly a read error. The chain is built from TRBV27 and TRBJ2-1; weak D call: TRBD1 (10 bases). The CDR3 is made up of 23 amino acids. Germline CDR1 reads MNHEY; CDR2 reads SMNVEV (reference sequence). CDR3 residues: CASSFSGQGSVGGRALAYNGQLF. The CDR3, as DNA: TGTGCCAGCAGTTTTTCGGGACAGGGGTCTGTGGGCGGGAGGGCCCTCGCGTACAATGGGCAGCTCTTC.

In its sample, this clone was seen many times. The chain uses TRBV7-3 and TRBJ1-2; D perhaps matches TRBD1 (5 bases). From germline, CDR1 is SGHTA and CDR2 FQGTGA. Trimming took off 5 bases at V and 4 bases at J, with 17 bases between the two ends. CDR3 length: 15 residues. Here the CDR3 reads CASSRGPGRFYGYTF. In nucleotides, the CDR3 is TGTGCCAGCAGCCGCGGGCCGGGGCGCTTCTATGGCTACACCTTC.

This clone was detected ten times or more. The chain is built from TRBV12-3 or TRBV12-4 and TRBJ2-2, with TRBD1 matching 11 bases. J lost 4 bases, V lost 5 bases, and 9 bases had no gene match. The CDR3 length is 17 residues. CDR3 nucleotide sequence: TGTGCCAGCAGTCCGGAGGGGACAGGGGGACGCACCGGGGAGCTGTTTTTT. Its translation is CASSPEGTGGRTGELFF.

This clone showed up many times. This chain joins TRBV18 and TRBJ2-5, with a tentative D call TRBD1 (6 bases). The CDR3 sequence is 15 residues long. The V end was cut by 5 bases, the J end by 1 base, with 14 bases between. The germline V gene has CDR1 KGHSH and CDR2 LQKENI. The DNA of the CDR3 is TGTGCCAGCTCAAGAGGGGCGGACAGCCAAGAGACCCAGTACTTC. Protein: CASSRGADSQETQYF.

This clone occurred many times. The chain uses TRBV13 and TRBJ2-1; TRBD2 matches at 8 bases. J was trimmed by 4 bases and V by 3 bases; bases with no gene match: 2. CDR1 is PRHDT, CDR2 FYEKMQ, per germline (reference sequence). The CDR3 totals 14 residues. The CDR3 is CASSLGLEYNEQFF. The CDR3 bases are TGTGCCAGCAGCTTGGGACTAGAATACAATGAGCAGTTCTTC. The whole variable domain, filled in from reference TRBV13 and TRBJ2-1, reads AAGVIQSPRHLIKEKRETATLKCYPIPRHDTVYWYQQGPGQDPQFLISFYEKMQSDKGSIPDRFSAQQFSDYHSELNMSSLELGDSALYFCASSLGLEYNEQFFGPGTRLTVL.

This clone came up many times. The rearrangement joins TRBV29-1 to TRBJ2-7, with 9 bases fitting TRBD1. Germline V CDR1 and CDR2: SQVTM, ANQGSEA. The CDR3 consists of 15 residues. The trim removed 5 bases at V and 1 base at J, leaving 9 bases unmatched. The CDR3 here is CSVTRPTGGSYEQYF. CDR3 coding DNA: TGCAGCGTTACCCGGCCGACAGGGGGTTCCTACGAGCAGTACTTC.

This clone was seen ten or more times. CDR3 sequence (DNA): TGTGCCTGGAGTGCCCGGGACAGCTCCTACGAGCAGTACTTC. Its translation is CAWSARDSSYEQYF. The genes are TRBV30 and TRBJ2-7; 7 bases fit TRBD1. The CDR3 loop spans 14 amino acids. The V gene end was trimmed by 1 base and the J gene end by 0 bases; junction bases not matched to a gene: 3. CDR1 is GTSNPN, CDR2 SVGIG, per germline (reference sequence). The full variable domain, with the rest looked up from reference TRBV30 and TRBJ2-7, is SQTIHQWPATLVQPVGSPLSLECTVEGTSNPNLYWYRQAAGRGLQLLFYSVGIGQISSEVPQNLSASRPQDRQFILSSKKLLLSDSGFYLCAWSARDSSYEQYFGPGTRLTVT.

This clone came up many times. The chain is built from TRBV19 and TRBJ1-1; no reliable D call. Germline-derived CDR1 and CDR2 are LNHDA and SQIVND (reference sequence). Trimming shortened V by 3 bases and J by 2 bases, and 16 bases separated the two germline ends. The CDR3 consists of 16 residues. The chain's CDR3 is CASSIGVGRLNTEAFF. As DNA, the CDR3 is TGTGCCAGTAGTATCGGGGTCGGCAGATTAAACACTGAAGCTTTCTTT.

The table lists this clone with many counts. This sequence joins TRBV6-1 and TRBJ1-5; 10 bases are shared with TRBD1. The CDR3 contains 13 residues. The germline V gene has CDR1 MNHNS and CDR2 SASEGT. J gave up 8 bases and V 5 bases, and 3 bases lay outside the gene matches. The CDR3 nucleotides are TGTGCCAGCAGTTCCGGGACAGGGGAGCCCCAGCATTTT. Its translation is CASSSGTGEPQHF.

At least ten counts were recorded for this clone. The chain links TRBV28 to TRBJ1-1; D unresolved. Trimming shortened V by 6 bases and J by 5 bases, and 19 bases separated the two germline ends. Germline V gene sequence: CDR1 MDHEN, CDR2 SYDVKM. CDR3 length: 15 amino acids. The CDR3 loop is CASRPSGRQGTEAFF. The CDR3 DNA reads as TGTGCCAGCAGACCCTCCGGACGACAAGGGACTGAAGCTTTCTTT.

This clone was picked up one time. The CDR3 loop is CASSFSFNPSGANVLTF. The CDR3 nucleotides are TGTGCCAGCAGCTTCTCGTTCAATCCAAGTGGGGCCAACGTCCTGACTTTC. V gene TRBV5-4 combines with J gene TRBJ2-6; D gene unclear. Trimming shortened V by 2 bases and J by 3 bases, and 15 bases separated the two germline ends. The CDR3 is 17 residues long. Germline V lookup: CDR1 SGHNT, CDR2 YYREEE (reference sequence).

This clone was recorded at least ten times. This chain connects TRBV20-1 to TRBJ1-1, with TRBD1 identical over 8 bases. The CDR3 spans 16 residues. J lost 10 bases, V lost 0 bases, and 16 bases had no gene match. Per the germline V gene, CDR1 is DFQATT and CDR2 is SNEGSKA (reference sequence). The CDR3 region has the DNA TGCAGTGCTAGAGAAGGAGGGGGGACAGGCAGGGTTGGAGCTTTCTTT. This sequence encodes CSAREGGGTGRVGAFF.

This clone was recorded many times. V is TRBV19 and J is TRBJ2-3, with D unresolved. Germline V gene data show CDR1 as LNHDA and CDR2 as SQIVND (reference sequence). Trimming took 7 bases from V and 4 from J, leaving 9 bases between them. CDR3 length equals 12 residues. The CDR3 here is CASKDGSDTQYF. The CDR3 nucleotides read TGTGCCAGTAAGGACGGTTCAGATACGCAGTATTTT. The entire variable domain, with the rest obtained from reference TRBV19 and TRBJ2-3, is as follows: DGGITQSPKYLFRKEGQNVTLSCEQNLNHDAMYWYRQDPGQGLRLIYYSQIVNDFQKGDIAEGYSVSREKKESFPLTVTSAQKNPTAFYLCASKDGSDTQYFGPGTRLTVL.

This clone was recorded at least ten times. The chain couples TRBV7-2 to TRBJ2-2; 9 bases fit TRBD1. CDR1 and CDR2 from the germline V gene are SGHTA and FQGNSA. After removal of 4 bases from V and 3 bases from J, the junction contained 3 bases not matched to a gene. The CDR3 covers 15 residues. CDR3 sequence: CASSWDRDHTGELFF. In DNA, the CDR3 is TGTGCCAGCAGCTGGGACAGGGACCACACCGGGGAGCTGTTTTTT.

This clone was picked up one time. One junction end does not reproduce the germline sequence, and a read error may be involved. This chain uses TRBV3-1 with TRBJ1-5; a possible D gene is TRBD1 (5 bases). The CDR3 totals 15 residues. Germline lookup yields CDR1 LGHDT and CDR2 YNNKEL (reference sequence). The CDR3 DNA sequence: TGTGCCAGCAGACTCTGGGGGAATAGCAATCGGCCCCAGCATTTT. The encoded protein is CASRLWGNSNRPQHF.

This clone has ten or more counts. J is TRBJ1-3 and V is TRBV4-3; 7 nucleotides align to TRBD1. Germline-derived CDR1 and CDR2 are LGHNA and YSLEER. The CDR3 length is 16 residues. Trimming took 0 bases from V and 3 from J; bases not matched to a gene: 5. CDR3 nucleotides: TGCGCCAGCAGCCAAGAACAGGGGAGTGGTGGAAACACCATATATTTT. This translates into CASSQEQGSGGNTIYF.

The V and J genes are TRBV7-3 and TRBJ2-3; the D gene is possibly TRBD1 (6 bases). This CDR3 region has 14 residues. From germline, CDR1 is SGHTA and CDR2 FQGTGA. With 6 bases removed from V and 0 bases from J, the gap between germline ends came to 10 bases. CDR3 nucleotides: TGTGCCAGCAGGTGGACAGTTAGCACAGATACGCAGTATTTT. Its protein is CASRWTVSTDTQYF.

This clone has at least ten counts. This chain joins TRBV30 and TRBJ1-2; D is undetermined. The germline V gene has CDR1 GTSNPN and CDR2 SVGIG (reference sequence). The CDR3 is 13 residues long. Trimming pared 2 bases from V and 8 bases from J, leaving 15 bases between. CDR3 region: CAWSWSPTGGYTF. CDR3 sequence (DNA): TGTGCCTGGAGTTGGAGCCCGACGGGGGGCTACACCTTC.

In this sample, this clone turned up many times. J is TRBJ2-1 and V is TRBV3-1; TRBD2 matches 8 bases. Trimming cost V 0 bases and J 5 bases; bases outside gene matches: 15. CDR3 length equals 19 residues. Germline V gene lookup returns CDR1 LGHDT and CDR2 YNNKEL (reference sequence). As DNA, the CDR3 is TGTGCCAGCAGCCAAGAGGGGGCCCATCGGCTAGCGGGTGACAATGAGCAGTTCTTC. It specifies CASSQEGAHRLAGDNEQFF.

There are many counts of this clone. V usage is TRBV5-1 and J usage is TRBJ1-1, with D perhaps TRBD1 (6 bases). This CDR3 region has 14 residues. Germline CDR1 reads SGHRS; CDR2 reads YFSETQ. Trimming took 0 bases from V and 4 from J, leaving 10 bases between them. CDR3 nucleotide sequence: TGCGCCAGCAGCTTGGATCAGGGGACCACTGAAGCTTTCTTT. Protein sequence: CASSLDQGTTEAFF.